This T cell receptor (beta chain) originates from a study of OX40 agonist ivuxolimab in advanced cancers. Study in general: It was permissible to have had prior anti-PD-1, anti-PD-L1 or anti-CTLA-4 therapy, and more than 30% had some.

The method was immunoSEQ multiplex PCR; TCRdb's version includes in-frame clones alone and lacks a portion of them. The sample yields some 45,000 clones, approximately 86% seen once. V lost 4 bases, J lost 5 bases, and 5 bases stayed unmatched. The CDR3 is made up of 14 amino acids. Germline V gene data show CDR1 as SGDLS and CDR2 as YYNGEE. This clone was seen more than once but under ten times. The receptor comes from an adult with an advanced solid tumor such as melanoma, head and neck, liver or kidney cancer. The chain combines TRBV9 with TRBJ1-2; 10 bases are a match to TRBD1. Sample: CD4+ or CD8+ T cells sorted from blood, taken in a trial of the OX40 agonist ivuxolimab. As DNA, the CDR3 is TGTGCCAGCAGCCTAGGGACAGGGGCGTATGGCTACACCTTC. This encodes CASSLGTGAYGYTF.